This T cell receptor beta chain was profiled in a study of CD8+ T cells in alopecia areata. After isolation, RNA underwent reverse transcription to generate cDNA as the sequencing template. Sequencing was performed with immunoSEQ multiplex PCR; in TCRdb, only in-frame clones are kept and a portion is missing. This sample has 160,000 or so clones, with 67% found just once. Starting from PBMCs, sorting isolated CD4+ and CD8+ T cells. The germline V gene has CDR1 SQVTM and CDR2 ANQGSEA. The CDR3 consists of 11 residues. The J segment lost 13 bases and the V segment lost 6 bases, leaving 9 bases of the junction unmatched.

The chain couples TRBV29-1 to TRBJ1-2, with 9 bases fitting TRBD1. The material sequenced was CD8+ T cells sorted from blood, taken at week 0. This clonotype was obtained from a human donor with alopecia areata. In DNA form, the CDR3 reads TGCAGCGTCTCCCAGGGACAGGGTCCCACCTTC. The encoded protein is CSVSQGQGPTF.